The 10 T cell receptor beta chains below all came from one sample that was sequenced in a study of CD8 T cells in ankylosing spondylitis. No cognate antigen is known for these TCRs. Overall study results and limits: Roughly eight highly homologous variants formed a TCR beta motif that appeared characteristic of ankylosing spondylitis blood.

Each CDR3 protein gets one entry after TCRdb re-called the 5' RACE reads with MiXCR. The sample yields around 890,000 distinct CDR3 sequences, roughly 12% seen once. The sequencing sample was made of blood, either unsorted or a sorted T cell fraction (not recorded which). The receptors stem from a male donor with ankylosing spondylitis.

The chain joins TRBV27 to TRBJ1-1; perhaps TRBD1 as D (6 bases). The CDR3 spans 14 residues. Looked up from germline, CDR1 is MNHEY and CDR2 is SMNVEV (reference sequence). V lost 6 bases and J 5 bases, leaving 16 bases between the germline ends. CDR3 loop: CASRIDRWRTEAFF. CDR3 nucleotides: TGTGCCAGCAGAATAGACAGGTGGAGGACTGAAGCTTTCTTT.

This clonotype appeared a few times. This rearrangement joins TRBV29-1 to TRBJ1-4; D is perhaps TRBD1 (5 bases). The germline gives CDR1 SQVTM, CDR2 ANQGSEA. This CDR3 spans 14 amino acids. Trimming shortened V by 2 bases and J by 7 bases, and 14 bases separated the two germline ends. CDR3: CSVENGAGGEKLFF. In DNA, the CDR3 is TGCAGCGTTGAAAACGGGGCCGGGGGTGAAAAACTGTTTTTT. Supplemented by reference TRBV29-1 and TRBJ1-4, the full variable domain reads SAVISQKPSRDICQRGTSLTIQCQVDSQVTMMFWYRQQPGQSLTLIATANQGSEATYESGFVIDKFPISRPNLTFSTLTVSNMSPEDSSIYLCSVENGAGGEKLFFGSGTQLSVL.

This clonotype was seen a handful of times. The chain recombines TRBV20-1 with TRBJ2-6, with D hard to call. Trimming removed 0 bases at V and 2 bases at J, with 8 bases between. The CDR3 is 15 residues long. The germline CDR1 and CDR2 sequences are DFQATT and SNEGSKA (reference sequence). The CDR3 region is CSARDIGTGANVLTF. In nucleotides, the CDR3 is TGCAGTGCTAGAGATATTGGGACTGGGGCCAACGTCCTGACTTTC.

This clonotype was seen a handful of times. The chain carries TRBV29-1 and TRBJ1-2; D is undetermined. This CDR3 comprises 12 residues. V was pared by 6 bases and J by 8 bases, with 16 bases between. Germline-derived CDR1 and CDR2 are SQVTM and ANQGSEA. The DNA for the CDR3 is TGCAGCGTCATCATGGGGTTGAGAGGCTACACCTTC. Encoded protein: CSVIMGLRGYTF.

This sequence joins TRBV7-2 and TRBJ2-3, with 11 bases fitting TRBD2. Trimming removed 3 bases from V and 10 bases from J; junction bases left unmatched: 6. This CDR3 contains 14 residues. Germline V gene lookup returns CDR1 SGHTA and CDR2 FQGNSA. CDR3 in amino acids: CASSFSGRETPQYF. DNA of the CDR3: TGTGCCAGCAGCTTTAGCGGGAGGGAGACTCCGCAGTATTTT.

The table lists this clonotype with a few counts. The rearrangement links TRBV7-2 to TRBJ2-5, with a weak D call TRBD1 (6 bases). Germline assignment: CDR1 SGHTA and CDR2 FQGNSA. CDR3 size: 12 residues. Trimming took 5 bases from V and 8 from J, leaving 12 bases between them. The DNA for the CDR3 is TGTGCCAGCAGCGGGGCCAGGGGAACCCAGTACTTC. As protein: CASSGARGTQYF.

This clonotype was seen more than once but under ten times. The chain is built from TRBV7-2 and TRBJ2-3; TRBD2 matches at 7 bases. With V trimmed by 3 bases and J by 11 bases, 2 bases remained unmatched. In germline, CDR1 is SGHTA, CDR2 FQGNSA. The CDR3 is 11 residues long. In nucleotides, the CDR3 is TGTGCCAGCAGCTTGACTAGCTTGCAGTATTTT. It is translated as CASSLTSLQYF.

The CDR3 sequence: CASSWGDRDRDHEQYF. In DNA, the CDR3 is TGCGCCAGCAGCTGGGGGGACCGGGACAGGGACCACGAGCAGTACTTC. V gene TRBV5-1 combines with J gene TRBJ2-7, with 9 bases fitting TRBD1. The ends lost 3 bases at V and 5 bases at J; junction bases unmatched: 12. The CDR3 is 16 residues long. The germline gives CDR1 SGHRS, CDR2 YFSETQ. The full variable domain, its missing parts supplied by reference TRBV5-1 and TRBJ2-7, is KAGVTQTPRYLIKTRGQQVTLSCSPISGHRSVSWYQQTPGQGLQFLFEYFSETQRNKGNFPGRFSGRQFSNSRSEMNVSTLELGDSALYLCASSWGDRDRDHEQYFGPGTRLTVT.

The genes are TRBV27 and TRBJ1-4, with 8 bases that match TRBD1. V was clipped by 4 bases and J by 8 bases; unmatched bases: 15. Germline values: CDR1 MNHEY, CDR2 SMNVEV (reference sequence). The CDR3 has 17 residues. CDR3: CASSSYDLTGVGEKLFF. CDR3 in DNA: TGTGCCAGCAGTTCCTACGACCTGACAGGGGTTGGAGAAAAACTGTTTTTT.

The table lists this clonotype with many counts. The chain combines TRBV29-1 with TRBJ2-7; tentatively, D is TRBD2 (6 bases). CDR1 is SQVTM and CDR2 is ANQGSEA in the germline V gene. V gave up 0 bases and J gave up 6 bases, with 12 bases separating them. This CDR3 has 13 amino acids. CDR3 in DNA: TGCAGCGTTGAAGATCGGAGGGAGGCCGAGCAGTACTTC. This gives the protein CSVEDRREAEQYF.